Detailed here is one T cell receptor (beta chain). A sample-barcoded 5' primer and a J-beta primer mix were used in a second PCR of about 7 to 11 cycles. Through a template-switch adaptor with 12 random nucleotides, each cDNA molecule received a tag. TCRdb used MiXCR to reprocess the 5' RACE reads, holding one entry per CDR3 protein. The sample carries more than 1 million distinct CDR3 sequences, less than 50% recorded once. These data belong to a study of blood T cells in healthy people across ages. The CDR3 runs 18 residues. V was clipped by 5 bases and J by 0 bases, with 20 bases between them. The V gene's germline CDR1 is SEHNR and CDR2 FQNEAQ (reference sequence).

This sequence joins TRBV7-9 and TRBJ2-1; D is unclear. The sample comprised blood. This sequence originates from a woman in her sixties or seventies in good health. As DNA, the CDR3 is TGTGCCAGCAGCGGATTAGCCGCTTCAATAAGCTCCTACAATGAGCAGTTCTTC. Translation: CASSGLAASISSYNEQFF.